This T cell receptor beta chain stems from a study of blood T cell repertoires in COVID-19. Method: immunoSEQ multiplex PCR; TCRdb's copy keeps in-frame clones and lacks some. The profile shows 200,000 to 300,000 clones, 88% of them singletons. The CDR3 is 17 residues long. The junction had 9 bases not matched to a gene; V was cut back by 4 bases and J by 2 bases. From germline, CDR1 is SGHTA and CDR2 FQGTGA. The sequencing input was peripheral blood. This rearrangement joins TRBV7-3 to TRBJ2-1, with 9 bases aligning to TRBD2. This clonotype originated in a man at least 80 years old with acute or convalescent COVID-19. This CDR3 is CASSSRNIAGAYNEQFF. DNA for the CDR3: TGTGCCAGCAGCTCCCGCAACATAGCGGGAGCCTACAATGAGCAGTTCTTC. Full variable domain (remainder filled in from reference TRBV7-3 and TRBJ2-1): GAGVSQTPSNKVTEKGKYVELRCDPISGHTALYWYRQSLGQGPEFLIYFQGTGAADDSGLPNDRFFAVRPEGSVSTLKIQRTERGDSAVYLCASSSRNIAGAYNEQFFGPGTRLTVL.